The TCR beta chain described here comes from a study of blood T cells in healthy people across ages. Notes on the study in general: The study could not conclusively compare naive and antigen-experienced cells, given its unsorted PBMCs.

Comment on this clonotype: Its antigen is not known.

Then a second PCR, running roughly 6 to 12 cycles, was carried out with a sample-barcoded 5' primer and a J-beta primer mix. Template switching added a 12-random-nucleotide identifier to every cDNA molecule. Each CDR3 protein gets one entry after TCRdb re-called the 5' RACE reads with MiXCR. The sample has about 1.8 million distinct CDR3 sequences, 40% to 55% seen once. Germline V gene data show CDR1 as DFQATT and CDR2 as SNEGSKA (reference sequence). The V and J ends lost 1 base and 2 bases respectively, with 9 bases between them. This CDR3 is 14 amino acids long. The receptor was isolated from a woman aged 40-49 years in good health. The chain recombines TRBV20-1 with TRBJ1-5; D unclear. Sequenced sample: blood. The CDR3 nucleotides read TGCAGTGCTAGAGTTCCAACAGGCAATCAGCCCCAGCATTTT. It yields the protein CSARVPTGNQPQHF.